These 6 T cell receptor beta chains share one sample of origin, sequenced in a study of shared clonotypes between healthy human individuals (dated by TCRdb to between 2020 and 2021). The library was built by means of the immunoSEQ multiplex PCR assay. TCRdb mirrors the immuneACCESS table, restricted to in-frame sequences. Some clones are absent from its copies; in checked studies, under half trace to an unresolved V gene, and the reason for the others is unknown. For this sample the table gives 1,500,000 or so clones, of which 98% were detected only once. About 0.4% of the sample goes to the ten largest clones. Specimen: naive CD4+ T cells sorted from blood. The cell subset or site label of this sample denotes: CD45RA+ positively selected. These receptors all stem from a man aged 25-40 years in good health.

In the case of this clone: Other DNA sequences in the same sample also yield this CDR3. The chain joins TRBV10-1 to TRBJ2-7, with 10 nucleotides matching TRBD2. This CDR3 has 14 residues. The V segment lost 3 bases and the J segment 2 bases; nucleotides outside the gene matches: 1. CDR1 is WNHNN, CDR2 SYGVQD, per germline (reference sequence). The chain's CDR3 is CASSESGRAYEQYF. Here the CDR3 DNA reads TGCGCCAGCAGTGAAAGCGGGAGGGCCTACGAGCAGTACTTC.

This sequence joins TRBV5-4 and TRBJ2-2; 9 nucleotides agree with TRBD1. The germline CDR1 and CDR2 sequences are SGHNT and YYREEE (reference sequence). The CDR3 spans 17 residues. V was clipped by 3 bases and J by 4 bases; unmatched bases: 10. As DNA, the CDR3 is TGTGCCAGCAGCTCAAGCATAACAGGGGGCCGCACCGGGGAGCTGTTTTTT. It translates to CASSSSITGGRTGELFF.

The chain links TRBV2 to TRBJ2-2, with 8 nucleotides matching TRBD2. The V gene end was trimmed by 7 bases and the J gene end by 5 bases; junction bases not matched to a gene: 12. The germline V gene has CDR1 SNHLY and CDR2 FYNNEI. The CDR3 is made up of 16 amino acids. CDR3 in DNA: TGTGCCAGCATCGTTAGCGGGAATACTCGAACCGGGGAGCTGTTTTTT. Its translation: CASIVSGNTRTGELFF.

The J gene is TRBJ1-2, the V gene TRBV6-5; no firm D call. Germline V gives CDR1 MNHEY, CDR2 SVGAGI. The CDR3 sequence is 15 residues long. V was pared by 4 bases and J by 3 bases, with 15 bases between. As DNA, the CDR3 is TGTGCCAGCAGTTTCCAACCTAGGAGGGACTATGGCTACACCTTC. Its translation: CASSFQPRRDYGYTF.

A remark on this clone: The sample holds other DNA sequences that translate to the same CDR3. The chain joins TRBV9 to TRBJ1-5; TRBD1 agrees at 9 bases. V dropped 0 bases and J dropped 7; count of bases not matched to a gene: 2. From germline, CDR1 is SGDLS and CDR2 YYNGEE. This CDR3 is built from 14 residues. The CDR3 DNA reads TGTGCCAGCAGCGTAGGGACAGGGGTGCAGCCCCAGCATTTT. Its protein product is CASSVGTGVQPQHF.

The chain employs TRBV9 and TRBJ2-5, with D perhaps matching TRBD1 (6 bases). The germline V and J ends were trimmed by 6 bases and 5 bases, with 20 bases remaining between them. CDR1 is SGDLS, CDR2 YYNGEE, per germline. The CDR3 totals 15 residues. Written as DNA, the CDR3 is TGTGCCAGCACTCTCACCGGACAGCCGATCGAGACCCAGTACTTC. Translation gives CASTLTGQPIETQYF.